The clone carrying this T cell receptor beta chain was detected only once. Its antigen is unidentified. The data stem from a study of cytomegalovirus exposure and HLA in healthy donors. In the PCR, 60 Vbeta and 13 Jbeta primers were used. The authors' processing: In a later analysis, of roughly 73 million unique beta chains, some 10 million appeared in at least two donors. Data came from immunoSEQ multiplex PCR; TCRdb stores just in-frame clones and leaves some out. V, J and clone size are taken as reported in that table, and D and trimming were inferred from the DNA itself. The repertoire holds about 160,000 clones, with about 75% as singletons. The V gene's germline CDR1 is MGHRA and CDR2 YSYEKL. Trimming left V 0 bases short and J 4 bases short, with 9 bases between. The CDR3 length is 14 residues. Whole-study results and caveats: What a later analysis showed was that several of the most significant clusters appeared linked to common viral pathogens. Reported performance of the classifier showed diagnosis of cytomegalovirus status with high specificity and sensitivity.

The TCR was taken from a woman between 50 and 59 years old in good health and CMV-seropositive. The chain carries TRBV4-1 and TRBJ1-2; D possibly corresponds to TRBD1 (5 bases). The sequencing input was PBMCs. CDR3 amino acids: CASSQDVQGYGYTF. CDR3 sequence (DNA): TGCGCCAGCAGCCAAGATGTCCAGGGCTATGGCTACACCTTC.